The next 29 T cell receptor beta chains were all read from a single sample in a study of T cell responses to AZD1222 COVID-19 vaccine. The method was immunoSEQ multiplex PCR; TCRdb's version includes in-frame clones alone and lacks a portion of them. The data contain approximately 150,000 clones, around nine tenths of them singletons. The sample was peripheral blood, taken 28 days after the second AZD1222 dose. These receptors were taken from an adult who received the AZD1222 COVID-19 vaccine.

The chain couples TRBV30 to TRBJ2-2, with 14 bases lining up with TRBD2. The V and J ends lost 2 bases and 5 bases, in that order; junction bases with no gene match: 7. CDR3 length: 17 amino acids. The germline CDR1 and CDR2 sequences are GTSNPN and SVGIG (reference sequence). The CDR3 DNA follows: TGTGCCTGGAGTAGGGGACTAGCGGGAGTAAAGACCGGGGAGCTGTTTTTT. As protein: CAWSRGLAGVKTGELFF.

The CDR3 DNA reads TGTGCCAGCAGAGTAGGGGGGCCTAGCACAGATACGCAGTATTTT. It is translated as CASRVGGPSTDTQYF. The V call is TRBV7-2, the J call TRBJ2-3; possibly TRBD1 or TRBD2 for D (6 bases each). CDR1 and CDR2 (germline): SGHTA, FQGNSA. Trimming cost V 6 bases and J 0 bases, with 13 bases left between them. The CDR3 contains 15 residues.

The chain joins TRBV11-3 to TRBJ1-2; TRBD1 might be the D (6 bases). The CDR3 is 14 amino acids. Germline V CDR1 and CDR2: SGHNT, YENEEA. V was shortened by 5 bases and J by 0 bases, with 10 bases between the two germline ends. The DNA of the CDR3 is TGTGCCAGCAGCCACAGGGACGCTAACTATGGCTACACCTTC. The encoded protein is CASSHRDANYGYTF.

This sequence joins TRBV19 and TRBJ1-1; TRBD1 agrees at 9 bases. CDR1 and CDR2 from the germline V gene are LNHDA and SQIVND (reference sequence). This CDR3 is 13 amino acids long. V shed 5 bases, J shed 7 bases, and the junction held 5 bases outside the gene matches. The CDR3 sequence is CASSGRQGDEAFF. Here the CDR3 DNA reads TGTGCCAGTAGTGGTCGACAGGGGGATGAAGCTTTCTTT.

CDR3 sequence (DNA): TGTGCCAGCACCTTGGGTGGGAGAGGGGCAGATACGCAGTATTTT. It yields the protein CASTLGGRGADTQYF. The J gene is TRBJ2-3, the V gene TRBV7-9, with D perhaps given as TRBD1 or TRBD2 (5 bases each). CDR3 length equals 15 residues. With 7 bases removed from V and 4 bases from J, the gap between germline ends came to 18 bases. The germline V gene has CDR1 SEHNR and CDR2 FQNEAQ (reference sequence). Supplemented by reference TRBV7-9 and TRBJ2-3, the full variable domain reads DTGVSQNPRHKITKRGQNVTFRCDPISEHNRLYWYRQTLGQGPEFLTYFQNEAQLEKSRLLSDRFSAERPKGSFSTLEIQRTEQGDSAMYLCASTLGGRGADTQYFGPGTRLTVL.

The chain recombines TRBV7-2 with TRBJ2-5; D is undetermined. Per the germline V gene, CDR1 is SGHTA and CDR2 is FQGNSA. V was cut by 3 bases and J by 1 base, with 6 bases left in between. The CDR3 consists of 13 residues. CDR3 coding DNA: TGTGCCAGCAGCTTCATGTTCCAAGAGACCCAGTACTTC. Translation: CASSFMFQETQYF.

The gene calls are TRBV7-2 and TRBJ1-1, with TRBD1 identical over 7 bases. Trimming at V came to 5 bases and at J to 6 bases, leaving 9 bases not matched to a gene. The CDR3 is 14 amino acids. From germline, CDR1 is SGHTA and CDR2 FQGNSA. Written as DNA, the CDR3 is TGTGCCAGCAGCCGGACAGGCCCTAACGCTGAAGCTTTCTTT. It specifies CASSRTGPNAEAFF.

J is TRBJ1-2 and V is TRBV5-4; weak D call: TRBD1 (5 bases). Per germline, CDR1 SGHNT and CDR2 YYREEE (reference sequence). The CDR3 contains 14 residues. V lost 0 bases and J lost 2, with 8 bases in between. CDR3 protein: CASSLVRENYGYTF. The CDR3 DNA reads TGTGCCAGCAGCTTGGTCAGGGAAAACTATGGCTACACCTTC.

V gene TRBV4-3 combines with J gene TRBJ2-7; the D gene is possibly TRBD2 (5 bases). The CDR3 extends over 16 amino acids. Trimming stripped 0 bases from V and 3 bases from J, with 15 bases between. Germline assignment: CDR1 LGHNA and CDR2 YSLEER. The CDR3 DNA is TGCGCCAGCAGCCAAGATAATCGAGGGCTCGGCTACGAGCAGTACTTC. The encoded protein is CASSQDNRGLGYEQYF.

V gene TRBV18 combines with J gene TRBJ1-2; D call uncertain. Germline CDR1 is KGHSH and CDR2 is LQKENI. This CDR3 region has 14 residues. V lost 2 bases and J 5 bases, leaving 12 bases between the germline ends. In DNA form, the CDR3 reads TGTGCCAGCTCACCAGGGATAATCCGGTATGGCTACACCTTC. Translation: CASSPGIIRYGYTF. The full variable domain, in which reference TRBV18 and TRBJ1-2 provide the parts outside the CDR3, is NAGVMQNPRHLVRRRGQEARLRCSPMKGHSHVYWYRQLPEEGLKFMVYLQKENIIDESGMPKERFSAEFPKEGPSILRIQQVVRGDSAAYFCASSPGIIRYGYTFGSGTRLTVV.

J is TRBJ1-1 and V is TRBV18; 8 bases agree with TRBD1. CDR1 and CDR2 (germline): KGHSH, LQKENI. CDR3 size: 14 residues. The V gene end was trimmed by 6 bases and the J gene end by 10 bases; junction bases not matched to a gene: 13. The CDR3: CASSRDRGAPGAFF. The CDR3 DNA follows: TGTGCCAGCTCTCGAGACAGGGGTGCGCCGGGAGCTTTCTTT.

The rearrangement links TRBV27 to TRBJ2-7; tentative D call: TRBD1 (5 bases). The germline V and J ends were trimmed by 2 bases and 12 bases, with 17 bases remaining between them. The V gene's germline CDR1 is MNHEY and CDR2 SMNVEV (reference sequence). The CDR3 contains 13 residues. The DNA for the CDR3 is TGTGCCAGCAGTTTAGTGGGCCAGGGTGTTTGGTACTTC. Translated, it gives CASSLVGQGVWYF.

In its sample, this clone was seen once. CDR3: CASSQAKGAGTNYGYTF. The CDR3 DNA follows: TGCGCCAGCAGCCAAGCTAAGGGGGCTGGGACTAACTATGGCTACACCTTC. This chain uses TRBV4-3 with TRBJ1-2; 7 bases are a match to TRBD1. The CDR3 has 17 amino acids. Trimming took 1 base from V and 0 from J; bases not matched to a gene: 8. Germline V CDR1 and CDR2: LGHNA, YSLEER.

The chain joins TRBV11-1 to TRBJ1-1, with D possibly being TRBD1 (6 bases). CDR3 size: 14 residues. Between the trimmed V and J ends, which lost 5 bases and 0 bases, there was a span of 10 bases. Germline V gives CDR1 SGHAT, CDR2 FQDESV (reference sequence). DNA for the CDR3: TGTGCCAGCAGCCCAGGGGTGGTGAACACTGAAGCTTTCTTT. Protein product: CASSPGVVNTEAFF.

V usage is TRBV11-3 and J usage is TRBJ1-1, with D tentatively TRBD1 (6 bases). This CDR3 region has 16 residues. The V gene lost 5 bases and the J gene lost 0 bases, with 16 bases spanning the gap. Germline-derived CDR1 and CDR2 are SGHNT and YENEEA. The CDR3 coding sequence is TGTGCCAGCAGCCCGGGGGCGACCGCCATGAACACTGAAGCTTTCTTT. Residues: CASSPGATAMNTEAFF.

This chain connects TRBV7-9 to TRBJ2-1, with 9 bases fitting TRBD1. The CDR3 is 16 residues long. Per germline, CDR1 SEHNR and CDR2 FQNEAQ (reference sequence). V was pared by 2 bases and J by 5 bases, with 7 bases of the junction left unmatched. CDR3 protein: CASSLPPGTGNNEQFF. DNA for the CDR3: TGTGCCAGCAGCTTACCTCCCGGGACAGGGAACAATGAGCAGTTCTTC.

The rearrangement links TRBV15 to TRBJ1-2; D is ambiguous. V lost 2 bases to trimming and J lost 0 bases, with 19 bases between them. This CDR3 region has 18 residues. The germline V gene has CDR1 LNHNV and CDR2 YYDKDF (reference sequence). In DNA, the CDR3 is TGTGCCACCAGCAGAAAGTGGCCAGCTACTCAAGCTAACTATGGCTACACCTTC. This sequence encodes CATSRKWPATQANYGYTF.

This chain connects TRBV15 to TRBJ2-7, with a possible D match to TRBD2 (6 bases). The V gene's germline CDR1 is LNHNV and CDR2 YYDKDF (reference sequence). V was trimmed by 6 bases and J by 2 bases, leaving 11 bases between them. This CDR3 contains 13 residues. CDR3 sequence reads: CATRPPGAYEQYF. The CDR3 DNA reads as TGTGCCACCAGGCCTCCGGGGGCCTACGAGCAGTACTTC.

This chain uses TRBV13 with TRBJ1-1; D is uncertain. The CDR3 totals 12 residues. V shed 1 base and J shed 9 bases, with 9 bases lying between them. The germline V gene has CDR1 PRHDT and CDR2 FYEKMQ (reference sequence). The CDR3, as DNA: TGTGCCAGCAGCTTAGACGCGGGGAAAGCTTTCTTT. The encoded protein is CASSLDAGKAFF.

The CDR3 DNA reads TGTGCCAGCAGCACCACAAGGAGCTCCTACAATGAGCAGTTCTTC. Translation gives CASSTTRSSYNEQFF. The chain carries TRBV21-1 and TRBJ2-1; TRBD2, the D gene given by the table, was not confirmed from the DNA. TRBV21-1 is described as a pseudogene. There are 15 residues in the CDR3.

The gene calls are TRBV5-5 and TRBJ2-2, with D possibly being TRBD1 (5 bases). Trimming took 0 bases from V and 0 from J, leaving 9 bases between them. CDR1 and CDR2 (germline): SGHKS, YYEKEE (reference sequence). The CDR3 has 16 amino acids. CDR3 protein: CASSLEWGTNTGELFF. CDR3 in DNA: TGTGCCAGCAGCTTGGAATGGGGCACGAACACCGGGGAGCTGTTTTTT.

The chain combines TRBV6-2 or TRBV6-3 with TRBJ2-3, with TRBD2 matching over 9 bases. Germline CDR1 reads MNHEY; CDR2 reads SVGEGT. The V gene end was trimmed by 6 bases and the J gene end by 5 bases; junction bases not matched to a gene: 12. There are 16 residues in the CDR3. The CDR3: CASSQRVSGRGDTQYF. CDR3 DNA: TGTGCCAGCAGCCAGCGGGTTAGCGGGAGAGGAGATACGCAGTATTTT.

The rearrangement links TRBV15 to TRBJ2-7; TRBD2 is a possible D gene (6 bases). Germline V lookup: CDR1 LNHNV, CDR2 YYDKDF (reference sequence). V dropped 8 bases and J dropped 1 base, with 12 bases sitting between them. The CDR3 length is 13 residues. The CDR3 sequence: CATRGLESYEQYF. The CDR3 nucleotides are TGTGCCACCCGGGGACTCGAATCCTACGAGCAGTACTTC.

Concerning this clone itself: The same CDR3 also results from other DNA sequences found in this sample. This chain joins TRBV27 and TRBJ1-1; the match to TRBD1 covers 7 bases. This CDR3 is built from 14 residues. The junction had 4 bases not matched to a gene; V was cut back by 5 bases and J by 1 base. CDR1 and CDR2 from the germline V gene are MNHEY and SMNVEV (reference sequence). CDR3 sequence: CASSLNRGNTEAFF. The CDR3 DNA sequence: TGTGCCAGCAGTCTCAACAGGGGGAACACTGAAGCTTTCTTT.

The chain uses TRBV7-6 and TRBJ2-1, with 7 bases matching TRBD2. The CDR3 is made up of 15 amino acids. The junction had 14 bases not matched to a gene; V was cut back by 9 bases and J by 6 bases. Germline CDR1 and CDR2: SGHVS and FNYEAQ. The CDR3 loop is CASGPWAGEGNEQFF. The CDR3 DNA reads TGTGCCAGTGGCCCGTGGGCGGGAGAAGGCAATGAGCAGTTCTTC.

The J gene is TRBJ2-7, the V gene TRBV2; a weak D match, TRBD1 (7 bases). Germline lookup yields CDR1 SNHLY and CDR2 FYNNEI. There are 16 residues in the CDR3. V lost 2 bases and J lost 5, with 19 bases in between. As DNA, the CDR3 is TGTGCCAGCAGTGAATTACAGTCAGGGGGGCGTCACGAGCAGTACTTC. It is translated as CASSELQSGGRHEQYF.

V is TRBV27 and J is TRBJ2-7, with 7 bases identical to TRBD1. Germline CDR1 MNHEY, CDR2 SMNVEV (reference sequence). The V gene end was trimmed by 5 bases and the J gene end by 1 base; junction bases not matched to a gene: 11. The CDR3 contains 16 residues. CDR3 DNA: TGTGCCAGCAGTACCTCTCGGACAGGTCCATCCTACGAGCAGTACTTC. It is translated as CASSTSRTGPSYEQYF.

The chain joins TRBV6-5 to TRBJ1-5; D possibly corresponds to TRBD1 (5 bases). The CDR3 is made up of 13 amino acids. V lost 8 bases to trimming and J lost 3 bases, with 11 bases between them. The germline V gene encodes CDR1 MNHEY and CDR2 SVGAGI. The CDR3 here is CASGGWSNQPQHF. CDR3 DNA sequence: TGTGCCAGCGGGGGGTGGTCCAATCAGCCCCAGCATTTT.

This clone showed up just once. The chain combines TRBV30 with TRBJ2-2; TRBD1 might be the D (5 bases). Germline values: CDR1 GTSNPN, CDR2 SVGIG (reference sequence). Between the trimmed V and J ends, which lost 1 base and 6 bases, there was a span of 9 bases. This CDR3 comprises 13 residues. The CDR3, as DNA: TGTGCCTGGAGTGAGGGGTGGTCCGGGGAGCTGTTTTTT. Translation: CAWSEGWSGELFF.